By proportion, the clone carrying this TCR beta chain is medium-sized. The size of this beta chain means little, since it is a stray read in a library made for alpha chains. This entry comes from a study of spatial heterogeneity in lung cancer. The time point was: sample taken at primary tumor resection. Unsorted whole RNA from tumor, nontumor lung or frozen PBMC underwent sequencing. MiXCR was run by TCRdb on the 5' RACE reads, yielding one entry per CDR3 protein. The repertoire holds roughly 6,900 distinct CDR3 sequences, with 4.5% to 7% as singletons. The CDR3 consists of 13 residues. V was shortened by 6 bases and J by 4 bases, with 12 bases between the two germline ends.

V usage is TRBV12-3 or TRBV12-4 and J usage is TRBJ1-2; tentatively, D is TRBD1 (5 bases). Sequences were derived from normal lung tissue next to the tumor, sampled at surgery. This clonotype originated in a female donor with early-stage non-small cell lung cancer. CDR3 in DNA: TGTGCCAGCAGAAAACAGGCGTTCTATGGCTACACCTTC. It encodes CASRKQAFYGYTF.